Included here is one T cell receptor (beta chain) sequence, with context. This clonotype was recorded many times. It has no known antigen specificity. Base qualities are missing; no much larger clone stands one base away. The sample's time point label, in plain terms: newly diagnosed GD, antithyroid drugs for less than 3 months. RNA was extracted from PBMCs in TRIzol for both TCR sequencing and RNA sequencing. The diagnosis of Graves' disease followed American Thyroid Association guidelines. Recruitment of patients was carried out at an endocrinology department in Xi'an, China. Each patient gave approximately 10 milliliters of peripheral blood, collected in an EDTA anticoagulant tube. Ficoll Paque Plus density gradient separation was used to isolate PBMCs, and no further T cell sorting was done. An Agilent 2100 Bioanalyzer and agarose gel were used to check RNA quality, and a NanoDrop 2000 was used to measure RNA concentration.

This sample is part of a study of regulatory T cells in long-lasting Graves disease (TCRdb year 2021). The study in broad terms: Patients with newly diagnosed Graves' disease had been on antithyroid drugs for under 3 months. Peripheral blood TCR sequencing and RNA sequencing compared persistent Graves' disease patients with newly diagnosed Graves' disease patients. The study was registered as a clinical trial and conducted in China. A total of around 35 samples underwent TCR sequencing: around 13 from persistent and about 20 from newly diagnosed Graves' disease patients. The research as a whole found: Sequencing and analysis were restricted to the TCR beta chain. Patients with persistent disease shared more public clonotypes (fewer than 3,000) than newly diagnosed patients did (about 1,000). Lower TCR Shannon entropy and fewer highly expanded clones were observed in persistent Graves' disease patients than in newly diagnosed patients, which suggested clonal expansion. TRBV28, TRBJ1-2 and TRBJ2-5 were preferentially used in persistent disease, while TRBV20-1 and TRBJ2-1 were favored in newly diagnosed disease. Because the primary lesion, thyroid tissue, could not be accessed, the study looked at peripheral blood alone. The small sample size was acknowledged by the authors as a limitation that may reduce accuracy.

Library preparation used multiplex PCR. Instrument used: Illumina HiSeq 4000. TCR beta libraries were built with iRepertoire HTBI primers and Arm-PCR amplification of CDR3 regions. PCR products were gel purified before sequencing. The study's processing was this. A total of 62 TRBV and more than twelve TRBJ segments were identified across samples and were used for gene usage analysis of CDR3 amino acid clonotypes. COPE and FqMerger were used to merge the filtered high-quality paired reads into contigs. BLAST was used to align contigs to the IMGT TRBV, TRBD and TRBJ reference genes, and CDR3 was defined following IMGT. Any clonotype with a frequency above 0.1% was classified as a highly expanded clone. Repertoire diversity was measured by Shannon entropy, and V-J evenness by the Gini coefficient. Clonotypes shared by more than one individual were considered public. The raw public reads went through TCRdb reprocessing: fastp at Q25, MiXCR clone calling, in-frame beta chains kept. When rows share a CDR3 protein, they turn into one entry using the most common DNA and genes. These V and J calls are TCRdb output, not the study's own analysis. The sample data list 510,000 or so distinct CDR3 sequences, and approximately 12% of these were observed just once. The ten largest clonotypes hold approximately 9.6% of the sample.

CDR1 and CDR2 are read off the germline V gene (reference sequence) as DFQATT and SNEGSKA. The CDR3 covers 15 residues, taking in both the cysteine and the phenylalanine. Kept here is only the CDR3 DNA, which spans 45 bases and is read in frame from base 1. At the junction V is shortened by 5 bases and J by 1 base, with 15 bases in between. The same data also contributed to another study, on T cells in Graves' hyperthyroidism and ophthalmopathy. That second report states: Stable Graves' hyperthyroidism was defined as no progression to ophthalmopathy during 18 months of follow-up. The hyperthyroidism patients were between 18 and 65 years old and newly diagnosed, with a disease duration of less than 2 months. Any patient with an uncontrolled infection, another autoimmune disease, pregnancy or lactation was excluded. Diagnoses were based on clinical symptoms, serum thyroxine and TRAb, thyroid ultrasound and orbital computed tomography. For the first round of RT-PCR on the TCR CDR3, the HTBI primer set was used together with the Qiagen OneStep RT-PCR kit. Most expanded thyroid clonotypes (frequency above 0.001) were also found in blood, which suggests that blood repertoires may mirror thyroid immune responses. Ophthalmopathy was separated from stable hyperthyroidism by a 13 V-J signature model, with over 85% sensitivity and about 81% specificity obtained in cross-validation and 80%/75% obtained in testing. In validation, the model predicted progression to ophthalmopathy a median of about 5.9 months before onset, with roughly 70% sensitivity and roughly 72% specificity. A discovery cohort of about 100 patients, fewer than 50 with Graves' ophthalmopathy and about 58 with stable Graves' hyperthyroidism, was used to find distinguishing TCR V-J signatures. Whether ophthalmopathy could be predicted prospectively was tested in an independent validation cohort made up of about 20 hyperthyroidism patients plus 17 patients who later progressed to ophthalmopathy. For training and testing, the 110 or so patients in the discovery cohort were randomly divided in a 7:3 ratio. In addition, the study compared T-cell repertoires in thyroid tissue and in blood from several Graves' hyperthyroidism patients. Once sampling was done, hyperthyroidism patients were given methimazole at a starting dose of 30 mg daily, whereas ophthalmopathy patients were given high-dose intravenous methylprednisolone. Libraries were constructed in a second round of multiplex PCR, after which size selection and purification were carried out. Paired-end sequencing of the libraries was performed with 100 bp reads on an Illumina HiSeq2000. Raw data were processed with SOAPnuke, discarding reads with adapters, uncalled bases, mean Phred below 15, or no exact constant-primer or identifier match. COPE v1.2.5 was used to merge the high-quality paired reads, and each unique nucleotide sequence was defined as a clonotype. MiTCR v1.1 was used to align clonotypes to the IMGT TRBV, TRBD and TRBJ reference segments. Only V-J combinations with frequency above 0.0001, covering 99.2% of repertoires, were analysed. A TCS score was defined as the ratio between F50 (clonal expansion) and ExV (chaos), using BLOSUM62-based TCRdist between CDR3 peptides within each V-J. Welch's t-statistics and random forest reduced just over 500 V-J features to roughly 13, which were used in a naive Bayes classifier (R e1071). No statistical method was used to set the sample size in advance, and investigators knew the group allocation. The paper describes TCR Vbeta CDR3 sequencing of 135 peripheral blood samples, made up of 43 ophthalmopathy patients, 70 to 80 hyperthyroidism patients and 17 progressor patients.

This TCR was recovered from a woman in her 30s with Graves disease. Donor details come from another sample of the same person, matched by shared clones. Here the sequenced sample was peripheral blood mononuclear cells (PBMCs), taken at new diagnosis, from a patient treated with antithyroid drugs. The chain is made from TRBV20-1 and TRBJ1-3; the D segment could be TRBD1, given 5 matching bases. The nucleotide sequence reads TGCAGTGCTCCTCGGCGGGACGGATCTGGAAACACCATATATTTT. The translation is CSAPRRDGSGNTIYF.